Each of the 8 T cell receptor beta chains below was sequenced from the same sample in a study of PD-L1 blockade in urothelial cancer. The protocol was immunoSEQ multiplex PCR, while the TCRdb copy is restricted to in-frame clones and leaves out a portion. The sample holds about 79,000 clones, 70% to 90% seen once. As to time point: pretreatment peripheral blood. Material: PBMCs, obtained around atezolizumab (anti-PD-L1) treatment. Receptors were obtained from a man in his forties with urothelial cancer.

The chain is built from TRBV5-1 and TRBJ2-1, with TRBD2 as a possible D gene (6 bases). V lost 3 bases, J lost 4 bases, and 17 bases lay in between. The CDR3 sequence is 16 residues long. From germline, CDR1 is SGHRS and CDR2 YFSETQ. The CDR3 spells CASSYDSSATYNEQFF. The CDR3, as DNA: TGCGCCAGCAGCTACGATTCTAGCGCCACGTACAATGAGCAGTTCTTC.

The chain joins TRBV7-3 to TRBJ2-1, with 8 bases lining up with TRBD2. V gave up 2 bases and J gave up 6 bases; unmatched junction bases: 6. The CDR3 runs 15 residues. CDR1 and CDR2 from the germline V gene are SGHTA and FQGTGA. Here the CDR3 reads CASSLAPGGLNEQFF. CDR3 bases: TGTGCCAGCAGCTTAGCCCCGGGAGGGCTCAATGAGCAGTTCTTC.

V is TRBV7-9 and J is TRBJ2-2; 7 positions match TRBD2. CDR3 length: 15 amino acids. The junction had 11 bases not matched to a gene; V was cut back by 5 bases and J by 8 bases. Per the germline V gene, CDR1 is SEHNR and CDR2 is FQNEAQ (reference sequence). This CDR3 is CASSLRAGVAGELFF. CDR3 in DNA: TGTGCCAGCAGCCTCCGGGCGGGAGTGGCGGGGGAGCTGTTTTTT.

This clone was seen just once. This rearrangement joins TRBV5-1 to TRBJ1-1; D ambiguous. The CDR3 contains 14 residues. Trimming cost V 7 bases and J 8 bases, with 21 bases left between them. Germline assignment: CDR1 SGHRS and CDR2 YFSETQ. This CDR3 is CASGEGPDGFEAFF. Written as DNA, the CDR3 is TGCGCCAGCGGGGAGGGCCCAGATGGTTTCGAAGCTTTCTTT.

This clone came up once. The gene calls are TRBV2 and TRBJ1-5, with D maybe TRBD1 (6 bases). The CDR3 is 14 amino acids. V shed 2 bases and J shed 4 bases, with 9 bases lying between them. Per germline, CDR1 SNHLY and CDR2 FYNNEI. The CDR3 bases are TGTGCCAGCAGTGAACTCAGGGGTAATCAGCCCCAGCATTTT. Encoded protein: CASSELRGNQPQHF.

The rearrangement uses TRBV30 and TRBJ2-7; 10 bases are a match to TRBD2. This CDR3 comprises 14 residues. Germline V gene data show CDR1 as GTSNPN and CDR2 as SVGIG (reference sequence). After removal of 3 bases from V and 3 bases from J, the junction contained 5 bases not matched to a gene. The DNA of the CDR3 is TGTGCCTGGAGGAGCGGGAGGGCGGTCTACGAGCAGTACTTC. It codes for CAWRSGRAVYEQYF.

As DNA, the CDR3 is TGTGCCAGCTCAGGACAGGCGATCTCCTACGAGCAGTACTTC. Its protein product is CASSGQAISYEQYF. This chain connects TRBV18 to TRBJ2-7, with 7 bases that match TRBD1. CDR1 and CDR2 (germline): KGHSH, LQKENI. The CDR3 loop spans 14 amino acids. V gave up 5 bases and J gave up 0 bases; unmatched junction bases: 4.

The chain joins TRBV27 to TRBJ2-1; D gene unclear. V was trimmed by 3 bases and J by 0 bases, leaving 12 bases between them. CDR1 and CDR2 (germline): MNHEY, SMNVEV (reference sequence). This CDR3 contains 16 residues. This CDR3 reads CASSFRAPSSYNEQFF. For the CDR3, the DNA is TGTGCCAGCAGTTTCCGAGCCCCGAGCTCCTACAATGAGCAGTTCTTC.